This is a list of T cell receptor beta chains from one sample in a study of CD8 T cells in ankylosing spondylitis. TCRdb reanalysed the 5' RACE reads using MiXCR and keeps one entry per CDR3 protein. The sample contains a few hundred thousand distinct CDR3 sequences, about 10% of which appear only once. Sequencing was carried out using blood, either unsorted or a sorted T cell fraction (not recorded which). Receptor source: a male donor with ankylosing spondylitis or in good health (not recorded which). Each CDR3 is given with its conserved first and last residue. The D gene is left open where the match is weak. Not all rows give a size; the values are once, few, many and, for expanded clones, a class.

D gene	clone size	V gene	J gene	CDR3 DNA	CDR3 protein
-	many	TRBV5-6	TRBJ1-1	TGTGCCAGCAGCTCACTTATTTCCGGGACGGTCAACACTGAAGCTTTCTTT	CASSSLISGTVNTEAFF
-	many	TRBV5-1	TRBJ1-1	TGCGCCAGCAGCTTGGAGGCAGGGGTGAACACTGAAGCTTTCTTT	CASSLEAGVNTEAFF
-	many	TRBV6-1	TRBJ2-5	TGTGCCAGCAAAACCCAAGAGACCCAGTACTTC	CASKTQETQYF
-	few	TRBV6-1	TRBJ1-1	TGTGCCAGCAGGGGGGGGCAGTACACTGAAGCTTTCTTT	CASRGGQYTEAFF
-	few	TRBV12-3/TRBV12-4	TRBJ2-7	TGTGCCAGCCGGGGCAGGAGCTCCTACGAGCAGTACTTC	CASRGRSSYEQYF
TRBD1	-	TRBV12-3/TRBV12-4	TRBJ1-6	TGTGCCAGCAGACGACAGGGGGTGGATAATTCACCCCTCCACTTT	CASRRQGVDNSPLHF
-	-	TRBV3-1	TRBJ2-1	TGTGCCAGCAGGCGACAGATGGGAACCTACAATGAGCAGTTCTTC	CASRRQMGTYNEQFF
TRBD2	-	TRBV7-9	TRBJ2-7	TGTGCCAGCAGCTTAGGGACTAGCGGGAGGTCAGCCTACGAGCAGTACTTC	CASSLGTSGRSAYEQYF
TRBD1	many	TRBV12-3/TRBV12-4	TRBJ1-3	TGTGCCAGCAGAAAAGGGGGCGCTGGAAACACCATATATTTT	CASRKGGAGNTIYF
-	few	TRBV13	TRBJ2-3	TGTGCCAGCAGCTTAAGAAGAGGCACAGATACGCAGTATTTT	CASSLRRGTDTQYF
-	few	TRBV5-1	TRBJ2-2	TGCGCCAGCAGCTTGAATAGCGGGAACACCGGGGAGCTGTTTTTT	CASSLNSGNTGELFF
-	many	TRBV7-2	TRBJ1-1	TGTGCCAGCAGCCCGGCAGGCACTGAAGCTTTCTTT	CASSPAGTEAFF
-	-	TRBV29-1	TRBJ2-1	TGCAGCATTGTACGCGACAATGAGCAGTTCTTC	CSIVRDNEQFF
TRBD1	-	TRBV5-1	TRBJ2-1	TGCGCCAGCAGCCCAAGACAGGGGAAGAATGAGCAGTTCTTC	CASSPRQGKNEQFF
-	-	TRBV20-1	TRBJ2-5	TGCAGTGCTGCCCCTTTTATGAGGGCAGAGACCCAGTACTTC	CSAAPFMRAETQYF
-	few	TRBV12-3/TRBV12-4	TRBJ2-3	TGTGCCAGCAGTTTCATTCGCCAGGGTGCAGATACGCAGTATTTT	CASSFIRQGADTQYF
-	few	TRBV6-1	TRBJ2-2	TGTGCCAGCGTGGGGTTAACCGGGGAGCTGTTTTTT	CASVGLTGELFF
TRBD2	many	TRBV6-4	TRBJ2-1	TGTGCCAGCACCCCGTGGCTCCGGGGGGTGGATGAGCAGTTCTTC	CASTPWLRGVDEQFF
-	-	TRBV5-1	TRBJ1-4	TGCGCCAGCAGCCCGGAGGGGAACAATCCCGAAAAACTGTTTTTT	CASSPEGNNPEKLFF
-	many	TRBV20-1	TRBJ2-5	TGCAGTGTGTCGTTGGCAGAAGAGACCCAGTACTTC	CSVSLAEETQYF
TRBD2	-	TRBV5-4	TRBJ2-7	TGTGCCAGCAGCTTGGCCCGGGGGGGAGGCGAGCAGTACTTC	CASSLARGGGEQYF
-	few	TRBV5-6	TRBJ1-1	TGTGCCAGCAGCCCCCCCCTAGAATCTGAAGCTTTCTTT	CASSPPLESEAFF
-	few	TRBV2	TRBJ1-2	TGTGCCAGCAGTGTAGAGCCACGTGCCTATGGCTACACCTTC	CASSVEPRAYGYTF
-	many	TRBV19	TRBJ2-1	TGTGCCAGTAGTCGAGGGGGAGATTACAATGAGCAGTTCTTC	CASSRGGDYNEQFF
-	few	TRBV2	TRBJ2-3	TGTGCCAGCAGGGACCTTACGCAGTATTTT	CASRDLTQYF
TRBD2	-	TRBV20-1	TRBJ2-3	TGCTGCGCTAGAGCCTTTCTAGCGGGGGCTCCCACAGATACGCAGTATTTT	CCARAFLAGAPTDTQYF
-	-	TRBV19	TRBJ2-4	TGTGCCAGTAGTATAGCCGAGGGGTACATTCAGTACTTC	CASSIAEGYIQYF
-	-	TRBV19	TRBJ2-3	TGTGCCAGTAGTACAATGTCTGGCACAGATACGCAGTATTTT	CASSTMSGTDTQYF
TRBD2	many	TRBV5-1	TRBJ2-1	TGCGCCAGCAGCTCCGGGACTAGCGGGAGTGTTGAGCAGTTCTTC	CASSSGTSGSVEQFF
TRBD1	-	TRBV4-1	TRBJ1-1	TGCGCCAGCAGCCGCGGAGGACAGGGGGCAACTGAAGCTTTCTTT	CASSRGGQGATEAFF
-	many	TRBV10-3	TRBJ2-7	TGTGCCATCACCTCCGGGGTGGACTACGAGCAGTACTTC	CAITSGVDYEQYF
-	many	TRBV5-1	TRBJ2-2	TGCGCCAGCAGCTTCGGGAGCGGTAACACCGGGGAGCTGTTTTTT	CASSFGSGNTGELFF
-	many	TRBV20-1	TRBJ1-6	TGCAGTGCTAGAGGGACGGGTAATTCACCCCTCCACTTT	CSARGTGNSPLHF
TRBD2	many	TRBV27	TRBJ2-1	TGTGCCAGCAGCCGGGGGACTAGCGTTTACAATGAGCAGTTCTTC	CASSRGTSVYNEQFF
TRBD2	many	TRBV20-1	TRBJ2-1	TGCAGTGCAAATGAGAATAGGGGACTAGCGGGGGGTGAGCAGTTCTTC	CSANENRGLAGGEQFF
-	many	TRBV20-1	TRBJ2-2	TGCAGTGCCCCAATCAACACCGGGGAGCTGTTTTTT	CSAPINTGELFF
-	many	TRBV5-1	TRBJ2-1	TGCGCCAGCAGCATTGTCGGGTTTATGGACAATGAGCAGTTCTTC	CASSIVGFMDNEQFF